The 21 T cell receptor beta chains below all came from one sample that was sequenced in a study of blood T cell repertoires in COVID-19. Sequenced by immunoSEQ multiplex PCR; TCRdb stores in-frame clones only, minus some. Among approximately 330,000 clones listed, over 85% were seen once. Sequencing was carried out using PBMCs or T cells enriched from blood (not recorded which). All receptors come from a woman aged 25 to 39 who had recovered from COVID-19.

The genes are TRBV10-3 and TRBJ1-3, with D tentatively TRBD1 (5 bases). Deletions cut 3 bases from V and 8 bases from J, with 17 bases between. There are 15 residues in the CDR3. Germline CDR1 ENHRY, CDR2 SYGVKD. The CDR3, as DNA: TGTGCCATCAGTGATGGGCCCACAGGCACCCACACCATATATTTT. Protein sequence: CAISDGPTGTHTIYF.

This clone was recorded once. The chain employs TRBV19 and TRBJ1-4, with 7 nucleotides matching TRBD1. V lost 8 bases to trimming and J lost 4 bases; unmatched junction nucleotides: 7. In germline, CDR1 is LNHDA, CDR2 SQIVND (reference sequence). CDR3 size: 14 residues. CDR3 loop: CASRDSLGNEKLFF. The CDR3 coding sequence is TGTGCCAGTCGGGACAGCCTGGGTAATGAAAAACTGTTTTTT. The full variable domain, completed using reference TRBV19 and TRBJ1-4, is DGGITQSPKYLFRKEGQNVTLSCEQNLNHDAMYWYRQDPGQGLRLIYYSQIVNDFQKGDIAEGYSVSREKKESFPLTVTSAQKNPTAFYLCASRDSLGNEKLFFGSGTQLSVL.

This sequence joins TRBV29-1 and TRBJ2-7, with 7 bases lining up with TRBD1. V gave up 1 base and J gave up 2 bases; unmatched junction bases: 8. The CDR3 sequence is 15 residues long. From germline, CDR1 is SQVTM and CDR2 ANQGSEA. This CDR3 is CSVEVGDRETYEQYF. Written as DNA, the CDR3 is TGCAGCGTTGAAGTAGGAGACAGGGAGACCTACGAGCAGTACTTC.

The gene calls are TRBV2 and TRBJ1-2; 8 bases line up with TRBD1. This CDR3 has 13 residues. The germline gives CDR1 SNHLY, CDR2 FYNNEI. V shed 2 bases and J 8 bases; nucleotides not matched to a gene: 4. Written as DNA, the CDR3 is TGTGCCAGCAGTGAAAGGACAGGGAAGGGCTACACCTTC. Its protein product is CASSERTGKGYTF.

The rearrangement links TRBV4-1 to TRBJ1-6, with TRBD1 matching 7 bases. Germline V gives CDR1 MGHRA, CDR2 YSYEKL. J was trimmed by 10 bases and V by 7 bases; bases with no gene match: 10. The CDR3 consists of 14 residues. The CDR3 is CASTYDRERSPLHF. The CDR3 bases are TGCGCCAGCACCTACGACAGGGAAAGGTCACCCCTCCACTTT.

V usage is TRBV27 and J usage is TRBJ2-3; 12 bases map to TRBD2. The junction had 16 bases not matched to a gene; V was cut back by 8 bases and J by 4 bases. There are 18 residues in the CDR3. From germline, CDR1 is MNHEY and CDR2 SMNVEV (reference sequence). This CDR3 reads CASRDLLAGGLPPDTQYF. Here the CDR3 DNA reads TGTGCCAGCCGGGACCTACTAGCGGGAGGCCTCCCCCCAGATACGCAGTATTTT.

The chain joins TRBV6-5 to TRBJ2-2; TRBD1 agrees at 9 bases. The CDR3 has 15 residues. With V trimmed by 6 bases and J by 5 bases, 7 bases remained unmatched. Germline V lookup: CDR1 MNHEY, CDR2 SVGAGI. DNA for the CDR3: TGTGCCAGCAGGAGCGACAGGGGGATGACCGGGGAGCTGTTTTTT. Amino acid sequence: CASRSDRGMTGELFF.

The chain joins TRBV19 to TRBJ1-3; 7 nucleotides agree with TRBD1. Per the germline V gene, CDR1 is LNHDA and CDR2 is SQIVND (reference sequence). V shed 7 bases, J shed 0 bases, and the junction held 9 bases outside the gene matches. The CDR3 totals 16 residues. DNA of the CDR3: TGTGCCAGTATCCCAGGGGGGACAAGCTCTGGAAACACCATATATTTT. Translation: CASIPGGTSSGNTIYF.

This chain joins TRBV12-5 and TRBJ2-3, with 11 bases lining up with TRBD1. The ends lost 2 bases at V and 4 bases at J; junction bases unmatched: 8. The CDR3 totals 17 residues. Germline-derived CDR1 and CDR2 are LGHNT and FRNRAP. In nucleotides, the CDR3 is TGTGCTAGTGGTTTGACACGGGACAGGGGGAGGGCAGATACGCAGTATTTT. Protein sequence: CASGLTRDRGRADTQYF.

The V gene is TRBV18, the J gene TRBJ1-1; weak D call: TRBD1 (6 bases). The CDR3 length is 17 residues. Germline CDR1 KGHSH, CDR2 LQKENI. V dropped 4 bases and J dropped 1 base, with 19 bases sitting between them. As DNA, the CDR3 is TGTGCCAGCTCACTGACTTCAACAGGGCACCAGAACACTGAAGCTTTCTTT. Residues: CASSLTSTGHQNTEAFF.

This sequence joins TRBV27 and TRBJ1-3, with D tentatively TRBD1 (5 bases). The germline V gene has CDR1 MNHEY and CDR2 SMNVEV (reference sequence). Trimming took off 3 bases at V and 3 bases at J, with 12 bases between the two ends. The CDR3 extends over 15 amino acids. The CDR3 is CASSLSGWNGNTIYF. CDR3 DNA: TGTGCCAGCAGTTTGTCAGGGTGGAATGGAAACACCATATATTTT.

The genes are TRBV7-2 and TRBJ2-7; 9 nucleotides match TRBD1. V gave up 5 bases and J gave up 9 bases; unmatched junction bases: 8. CDR3 size: 13 residues. Germline V CDR1 and CDR2: SGHTA, FQGNSA. CDR3 in DNA: TGTGCCAGCAGCCTAGGACAGGGGCTTGTGCAGTACTTC. Translated, it gives CASSLGQGLVQYF.

The rearrangement links TRBV3-1 (or the pseudogene TRBV3-2) to TRBJ1-5, with D uncertain. CDR3 length: 14 amino acids. V was trimmed by 5 bases and J by 0 bases, leaving 8 bases between them. Germline lookup yields CDR1 LGHDT and CDR2 YNNKEL (reference sequence). The CDR3 bases are TGTGCCAGCAGCGGTGCTAATAGCAATCAGCCCCAGCATTTT. Protein product: CASSGANSNQPQHF.

The chain carries TRBV3-1 (or the pseudogene TRBV3-2) and TRBJ2-7; a weak D match, TRBD2 (5 bases). CDR1 is LGHDT and CDR2 is YNNKEL in the germline V gene (reference sequence). V gave up 3 bases and J gave up 2 bases, with 20 bases separating them. This CDR3 region has 17 residues. This chain's CDR3 is CASSQLQEALAPYEQYF. In nucleotides, the CDR3 is TGTGCCAGCAGCCAGTTGCAGGAGGCCCTTGCTCCCTACGAGCAGTACTTC.

The genes are TRBV30 and TRBJ2-1; tentatively, D is TRBD1 (5 bases). The CDR3 runs 12 residues. CDR1 GTSNPN and CDR2 SVGIG come from the germline V gene (reference sequence). V was clipped by 7 bases and J by 10 bases, with 17 bases between them. CDR3 region: CASLRVAGEQFF. For the CDR3, the DNA is TGTGCCTCCCTCAGGGTAGCCGGAGAGCAGTTCTTC.

The rearrangement uses TRBV10-3 and TRBJ2-1; D is ambiguous. Deletions cut 0 bases from V and 6 bases from J, with 9 bases between. Per germline, CDR1 ENHRY and CDR2 SYGVKD. The CDR3 loop spans 14 amino acids. The CDR3 sequence: CAISESVSSNEQFF. In nucleotides, the CDR3 is TGTGCCATCAGTGAGTCGGTTAGCAGCAATGAGCAGTTCTTC.

This chain uses TRBV5-4 with TRBJ2-1; 7 bases line up with TRBD2. The germline V gene has CDR1 SGHNT and CDR2 YYREEE (reference sequence). The CDR3 totals 17 residues. V trimming: 1 base; J trimming: 5 bases; junction bases outside the gene matches: 12. The CDR3 reads CASSLRTGLGLDNEQFF. The CDR3 DNA is TGTGCCAGCAGCTTGAGAACTGGACTAGGTTTAGACAATGAGCAGTTCTTC.

The chain is built from TRBV7-6 and TRBJ2-1, with no clear D. Germline CDR1 and CDR2: SGHVS and FNYEAQ. Trimming left V 6 bases short and J 4 bases short, with 13 bases between. There are 14 residues in the CDR3. The CDR3 is CASSPRSEYNEQFF. CDR3 in DNA: TGTGCCAGCAGTCCCAGATCCGAATACAATGAGCAGTTCTTC.

The V gene is TRBV5-3, the J gene TRBJ2-2; D unresolved. TRBV5-3 is an ORF; its function is uncertain. The V and J ends lost 4 bases and 1 base respectively, with 20 bases between them. This CDR3 comprises 18 residues. CDR3 nucleotide sequence: TGTGCCAGAAGCCTTAGAGTGACGACATGTTTGAACACCGGGGAGCTGTTTTTT. Translating it yields CARSLRVTTCLNTGELFF.

This clone was counted between two and nine times. The gene calls are TRBV4-1 and TRBJ1-2; the D gene is possibly TRBD1 (5 bases). CDR1 and CDR2 from the germline V gene are MGHRA and YSYEKL. CDR3 length equals 15 residues. Trimming took 0 bases from V and 8 from J, leaving 16 bases between them. The CDR3 spells CASSQDSTAGRGYTF. In DNA form, the CDR3 reads TGCGCCAGCAGCCAAGATTCGACGGCGGGGCGCGGCTACACCTTC.

This chain uses TRBV10-3 with TRBJ2-7; TRBD1 matches at 9 bases. From germline, CDR1 is ENHRY and CDR2 SYGVKD. This CDR3 contains 15 residues. The trim removed 5 bases at V and 3 bases at J, leaving 8 bases unmatched. The DNA for the CDR3 is TGTGCCATCAGTAAAACGGACAGGGGAGACTACGAGCAGTACTTC. Its protein is CAISKTDRGDYEQYF.